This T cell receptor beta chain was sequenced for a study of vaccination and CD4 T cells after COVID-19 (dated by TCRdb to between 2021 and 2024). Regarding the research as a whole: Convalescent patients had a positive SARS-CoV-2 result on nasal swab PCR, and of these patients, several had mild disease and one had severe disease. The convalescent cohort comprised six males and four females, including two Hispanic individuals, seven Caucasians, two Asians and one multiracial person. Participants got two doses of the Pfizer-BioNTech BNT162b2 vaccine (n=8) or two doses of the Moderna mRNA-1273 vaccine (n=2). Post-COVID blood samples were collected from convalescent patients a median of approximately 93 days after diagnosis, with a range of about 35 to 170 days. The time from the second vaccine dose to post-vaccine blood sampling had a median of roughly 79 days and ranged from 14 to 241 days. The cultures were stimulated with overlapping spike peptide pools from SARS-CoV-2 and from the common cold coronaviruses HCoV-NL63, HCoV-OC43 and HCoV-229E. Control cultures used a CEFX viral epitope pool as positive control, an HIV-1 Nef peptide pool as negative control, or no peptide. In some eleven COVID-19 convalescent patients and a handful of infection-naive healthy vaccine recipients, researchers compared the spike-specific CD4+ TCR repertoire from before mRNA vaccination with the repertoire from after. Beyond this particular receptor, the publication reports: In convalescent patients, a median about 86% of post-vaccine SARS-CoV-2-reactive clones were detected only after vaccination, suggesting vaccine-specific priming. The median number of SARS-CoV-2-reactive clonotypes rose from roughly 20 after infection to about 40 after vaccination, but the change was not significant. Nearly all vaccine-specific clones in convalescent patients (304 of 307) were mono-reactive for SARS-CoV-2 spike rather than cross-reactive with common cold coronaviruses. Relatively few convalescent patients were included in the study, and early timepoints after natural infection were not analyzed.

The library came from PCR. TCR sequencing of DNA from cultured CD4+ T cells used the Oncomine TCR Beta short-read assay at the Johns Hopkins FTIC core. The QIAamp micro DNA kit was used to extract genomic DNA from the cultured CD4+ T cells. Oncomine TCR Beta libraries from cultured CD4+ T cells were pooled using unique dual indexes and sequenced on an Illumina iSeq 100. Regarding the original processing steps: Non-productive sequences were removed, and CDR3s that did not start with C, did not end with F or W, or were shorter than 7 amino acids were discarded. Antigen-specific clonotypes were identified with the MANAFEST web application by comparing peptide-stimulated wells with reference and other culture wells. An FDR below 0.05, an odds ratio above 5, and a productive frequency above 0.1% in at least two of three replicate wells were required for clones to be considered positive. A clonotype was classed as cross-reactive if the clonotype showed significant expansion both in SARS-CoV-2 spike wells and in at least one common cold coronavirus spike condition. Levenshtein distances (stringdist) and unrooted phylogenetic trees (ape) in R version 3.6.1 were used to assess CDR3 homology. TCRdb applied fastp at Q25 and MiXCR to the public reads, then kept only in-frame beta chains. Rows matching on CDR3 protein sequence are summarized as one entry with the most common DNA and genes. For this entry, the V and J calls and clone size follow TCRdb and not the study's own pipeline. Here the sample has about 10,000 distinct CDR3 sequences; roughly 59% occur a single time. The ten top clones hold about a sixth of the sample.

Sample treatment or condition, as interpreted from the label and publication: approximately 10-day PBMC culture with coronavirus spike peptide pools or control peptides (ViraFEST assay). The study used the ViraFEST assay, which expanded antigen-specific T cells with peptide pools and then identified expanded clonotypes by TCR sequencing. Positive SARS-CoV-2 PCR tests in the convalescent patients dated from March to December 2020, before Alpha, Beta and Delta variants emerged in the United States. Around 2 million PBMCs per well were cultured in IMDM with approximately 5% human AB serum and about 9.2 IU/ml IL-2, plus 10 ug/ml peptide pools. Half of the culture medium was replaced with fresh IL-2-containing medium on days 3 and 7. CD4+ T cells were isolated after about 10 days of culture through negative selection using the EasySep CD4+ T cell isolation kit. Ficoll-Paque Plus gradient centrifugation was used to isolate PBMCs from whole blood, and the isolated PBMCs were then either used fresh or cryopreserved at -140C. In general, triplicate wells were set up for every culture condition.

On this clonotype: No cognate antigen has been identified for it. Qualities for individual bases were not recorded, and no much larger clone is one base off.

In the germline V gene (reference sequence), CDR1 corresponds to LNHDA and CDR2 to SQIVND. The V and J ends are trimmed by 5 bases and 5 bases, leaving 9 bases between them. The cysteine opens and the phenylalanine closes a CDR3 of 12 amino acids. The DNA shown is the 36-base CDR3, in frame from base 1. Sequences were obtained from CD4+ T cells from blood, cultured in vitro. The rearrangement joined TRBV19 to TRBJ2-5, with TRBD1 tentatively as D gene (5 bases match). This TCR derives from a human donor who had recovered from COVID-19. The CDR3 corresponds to CASSQGRETQYF. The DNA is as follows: TGTGCCAGTAGTCAGGGTCGGGAGACCCAGTACTTC.